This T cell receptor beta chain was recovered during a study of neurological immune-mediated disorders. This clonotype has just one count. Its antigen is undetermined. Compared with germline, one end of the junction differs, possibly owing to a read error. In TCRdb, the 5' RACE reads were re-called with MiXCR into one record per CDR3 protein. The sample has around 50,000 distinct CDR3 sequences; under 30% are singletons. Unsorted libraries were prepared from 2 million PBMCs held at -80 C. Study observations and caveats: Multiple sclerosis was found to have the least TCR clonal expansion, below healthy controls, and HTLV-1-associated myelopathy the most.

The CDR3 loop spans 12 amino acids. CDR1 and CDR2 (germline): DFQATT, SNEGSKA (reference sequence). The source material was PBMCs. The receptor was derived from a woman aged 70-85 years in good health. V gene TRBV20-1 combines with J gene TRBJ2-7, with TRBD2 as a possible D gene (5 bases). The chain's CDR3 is CSTRPLSYEQYF. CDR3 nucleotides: TGCAGTACTAGGCCCTTATCCTACGAGCAGTACTTC.